The 32 T cell receptor beta chains presented below share a single source sample, sequenced in a study of T cell repertoires in cytomegalovirus infection (dated by TCRdb to between 2017 and 2020). Instrument on record: Illumina HiSeq 1500. TCRdb cleaned the public reads at Q25 with fastp, built clones with MiXCR and kept in-frame beta chains. Under each unique CDR3 protein, matching rows form one entry showing the most common genes and DNA. The sample yields some 130,000 distinct CDR3 sequences; approximately 30% were counted once. The top ten constitute around 50% of the sample. No antigen has been identified for these receptors. Interpreted using the paper, the treatment or condition label stands for: in vitro stimulation with specific CMV peptide epitopes to enrich CMV-specific T cells. Sequencing used CD8+ T cells from cultured PBMCs, obtained from culture after CMV antigen stimulation. These receptors all come from a human donor in good health (CMV status not recorded). Some clones in this sample may be carry-over from other donors' samples.

The chain has TRBV28 and TRBJ2-7; either TRBD1 or TRBD2 may supply D (5 bases each). Germline CDR1 reads MDHEN; CDR2 reads SYDVKM. This CDR3 has 14 amino acids. Trimming pared 6 bases from V and 5 bases from J, leaving 17 bases between. The CDR3 bases are TGTGCCAGCAGGGGGGATTTACGGAACGACGAGCAGTACTTC. Its translation: CASRGDLRNDEQYF.

The chain recombines TRBV5-1 with TRBJ2-7; TRBD2 is a possible D gene (6 bases). V was shortened by 6 bases and J by 3 bases, with 22 bases between the two germline ends. The CDR3 runs to 16 residues. Germline loops: CDR1 SGHRS, CDR2 YFSETQ. Here the CDR3 DNA reads TGCGCCAGCACCCCCGGGGGAGGTAGCGGTAACTACGAGCAGTACTTC. It translates to CASTPGGGSGNYEQYF.

This clonotype was seen a handful of times. The V gene is TRBV19, the J gene TRBJ1-1, with D hard to call. The germline gives CDR1 LNHDA, CDR2 SQIVND (reference sequence). CDR3 length: 13 amino acids. CDR3 loop: CVPSGMWDTEAFF. The CDR3 DNA sequence: TGTGTCCCCTCCGGGATGTGGGACACTGAAGCTTTCTTT. Variable domain in full (rest from reference TRBV19 and TRBJ1-1): DGGITQSPKYLFRKEGQNVTLSCEQNLNHDAMYWYRQDPGQGLRLIYYSQIVNDFQKGDIAEGYSVSREKKESFPLTVTSAQKNPTAFYLCVPSGMWDTEAFFGQGTRLTVV.

The rearrangement joins TRBV19 to TRBJ1-1, with 7 bases lining up with TRBD1. V shed 9 bases, J shed 10 bases, and the junction held 8 bases outside the gene matches. The CDR3 has 11 residues. CDR1 is LNHDA and CDR2 is SQIVND in the germline V gene (reference sequence). The CDR3 DNA follows: TGTGCCAGCCAGGGGGGCGAGGGAGCTTTCTTT. It encodes CASQGGEGAFF.

The V and J genes are TRBV7-6 and TRBJ2-4; D tentatively fits TRBD1 or TRBD2 (6 bases each). Trimming cost V 5 bases and J 0 bases, with 11 bases left between them. The CDR3 runs 15 residues. Germline V CDR1 and CDR2: SGHVS, FNYEAQ. The CDR3 sequence: CASSIEGGAKNIQYF. For the CDR3, the DNA is TGTGCCAGCAGCATCGAGGGGGGAGCCAAAAACATTCAGTACTTC.

The chain links TRBV7-9 to TRBJ2-7; 7 bases agree with TRBD1. The CDR3 is 13 residues long. The V and J ends lost 5 bases and 6 bases, in that order; junction bases with no gene match: 7. Germline V gene data show CDR1 as SEHNR and CDR2 as FQNEAQ (reference sequence). The CDR3 loop reads CASSETGRVEQYF. The DNA for the CDR3 is TGTGCCAGCAGCGAGACAGGGAGAGTCGAGCAGTACTTC.

This clonotype was observed at least ten times. The gene calls are TRBV2 and TRBJ2-1; 11 nucleotides match TRBD2. Germline V gene data show CDR1 as SNHLY and CDR2 as FYNNEI. V trimming: 6 bases; J trimming: 8 bases; junction bases outside the gene matches: 12. The CDR3 is made up of 16 amino acids. This CDR3 reads CASSLSTSGVGHEQFF. DNA for the CDR3: TGTGCCAGCAGCTTATCGACTAGCGGGGTGGGGCATGAGCAGTTCTTC.

This clonotype was observed a handful of times. The chain joins TRBV12-3 or TRBV12-4 to TRBJ2-7; 8 bases fit TRBD2. V shed 4 bases and J 4 bases; nucleotides not matched to a gene: 18. The CDR3 is 18 amino acids. CDR3 in amino acids: CASSSSLGLAGDLYEQYF. DNA for the CDR3: TGTGCCAGCAGTTCTAGTTTGGGTCTAGCGGGCGACTTATACGAGCAGTACTTC.

The chain combines TRBV9 with TRBJ2-3, with 8 bases lining up with TRBD2. The CDR3 extends over 16 amino acids. From germline, CDR1 is SGDLS and CDR2 YYNGEE. V was pared by 1 base and J by 2 bases, with 6 bases of the junction left unmatched. The CDR3 DNA follows: TGTGCCAGCAGCGTACGGGGCGGGGGGCCCACAGATACGCAGTATTTT. Translating it yields CASSVRGGGPTDTQYF.

The CDR3 sequence is CASSPNPTVYEQYF. CDR3 DNA sequence: TGTGCCAGCAGTCCGAATCCGACAGTCTACGAGCAGTACTTC. The V gene is TRBV27, the J gene TRBJ2-7; D possibly corresponds to TRBD1 (5 bases). There are 14 residues in the CDR3. V was shortened by 5 bases and J by 3 bases, with 14 bases between the two germline ends. Germline V lookup: CDR1 MNHEY, CDR2 SMNVEV (reference sequence).

This clonotype was found many times. The chain employs TRBV6-2 or TRBV6-3 and TRBJ2-1; 7 bases align to TRBD2. After removal of 2 bases from V and 3 bases from J, the junction contained 10 bases not matched to a gene. Looked up from germline, CDR1 is MNHEY and CDR2 is SVGEGT. The CDR3 consists of 17 residues. The CDR3 bases are TGTGCCAGCAGTTACCCCTTGGATAGCGGGTTCTACAATGAGCAGTTCTTC. It translates to CASSYPLDSGFYNEQFF.

The sample holds a few counts of this clonotype. The V call is TRBV7-6, the J call TRBJ1-4, with 7 bases fitting TRBD1. After removal of 5 bases from V and 4 bases from J, the junction contained 7 bases not matched to a gene. There are 15 residues in the CDR3. Germline V lookup: CDR1 SGHVS, CDR2 FNYEAQ. CDR3 bases: TGTGCCAGCAGCGGATTGACAGGGTTTAATGAAAAACTGTTTTTT. Its translation: CASSGLTGFNEKLFF.

The CDR3 sequence: CASSLDLGVYGYTF. DNA of the CDR3: TGTGCCAGCAGCTTAGATCTGGGGGTTTATGGCTACACCTTC. This chain uses TRBV11-2 with TRBJ1-2, with D possibly TRBD1 on 5 matching bases. V lost 0 bases and J 5 bases, leaving 10 bases between the germline ends. CDR1 and CDR2 (germline): SGHAT, FQNNGV. CDR3 length: 14 amino acids.

This clonotype showed up just a few times. The genes are TRBV20-1 and TRBJ1-1, with 8 bases aligning to TRBD1. Trimming took 5 bases from V and 3 from J; bases not matched to a gene: 2. Germline V CDR1 and CDR2: DFQATT, SNEGSKA (reference sequence). CDR3 length: 12 residues. The CDR3 reads CSAQTGDTEAFF. Written as DNA, the CDR3 is TGCAGTGCTCAGACAGGGGACACTGAAGCTTTCTTT.

The chain is built from TRBV19 and TRBJ2-1, with 8 positions matching TRBD2. After removal of 2 bases from V and 9 bases from J, the junction contained 15 bases not matched to a gene. There are 17 residues in the CDR3. Germline values: CDR1 LNHDA, CDR2 SQIVND (reference sequence). CDR3 in DNA: TGTGCCAGTAGTATATCCTCCGGGACTAGAGCAACGGTTGAGCAGTTCTTC. Translation gives CASSISSGTRATVEQFF.

A few counts support this clonotype. The J gene is TRBJ1-6, the V gene TRBV2; possibly TRBD1 for D (5 bases). Germline V gene lookup returns CDR1 SNHLY and CDR2 FYNNEI. The CDR3 runs to 13 residues. V was shortened by 8 bases and J by 9 bases, with 14 bases between the two germline ends. The CDR3 bases are TGTGCCAGCCGCCGGGACCCGGGTTCACCCCTCCACTTT. Translating gives CASRRDPGSPLHF.

This chain connects TRBV15 to TRBJ2-7, with TRBD1 matching over 8 bases. The V segment lost 6 bases and the J segment 6 bases; nucleotides outside the gene matches: 7. The CDR3 has 13 residues. Germline assignment: CDR1 LNHNV and CDR2 YYDKDF (reference sequence). CDR3 sequence: CATSNTGGGEQYF. CDR3 DNA sequence: TGTGCCACCAGTAATACAGGGGGTGGCGAGCAGTACTTC.

The CDR3 sequence is CASSLTAGETQYF. CDR3 in DNA: TGTGCCAGCAGTTTAACGGCCGGAGAGACCCAGTACTTC. The J gene is TRBJ2-5, the V gene TRBV12-3 or TRBV12-4, with D unresolved. The ends were cut back, 2 bases at V and 4 bases at J, with 8 bases in the middle. The length of the CDR3 is 13 residues.

In DNA, the CDR3 is TGTGCCAGCAGCTTAGTGGCGGGAACCGCCTACGAGCAGTACTTC. This codes for CASSLVAGTAYEQYF. The V and J genes are TRBV7-2 and TRBJ2-7, with D possibly matching TRBD2 (6 bases). Trimming left V 1 base short and J 2 bases short, with 12 bases between. CDR1 SGHTA and CDR2 FQGNSA come from the germline V gene. This CDR3 comprises 15 residues.

This chain joins TRBV2 and TRBJ2-5; D possibly corresponds to TRBD2 (7 bases). The CDR3 extends over 16 amino acids. The V and J ends lost 0 bases and 3 bases respectively, with 14 bases between them. The germline V gene encodes CDR1 SNHLY and CDR2 FYNNEI. This chain's CDR3 is CASSEALQGGEETQYF. The DNA for the CDR3 is TGTGCCAGCAGTGAAGCGCTTCAAGGGGGGGAAGAGACCCAGTACTTC.

The chain employs TRBV27 and TRBJ1-5; D not certain. The CDR3 covers 14 residues. Germline values: CDR1 MNHEY, CDR2 SMNVEV (reference sequence). Trimming pared 10 bases from V and 3 bases from J, leaving 16 bases between. The chain's CDR3 is CATSSRESNQPQHF. The CDR3 coding sequence is TGTGCCACCTCATCCCGGGAGTCCAATCAGCCCCAGCATTTT.

The V gene is TRBV27, the J gene TRBJ2-1, with D possibly being TRBD2 (6 bases). The germline CDR1 and CDR2 sequences are MNHEY and SMNVEV (reference sequence). V was clipped by 5 bases and J by 7 bases, with 9 bases between them. CDR3 length: 12 residues. In DNA, the CDR3 is TGTGCCAGCAGTGTCGCGGGAAATGAGCAGTTCTTC. It specifies CASSVAGNEQFF.

V is TRBV2 and J is TRBJ1-5; possibly TRBD1 for D (6 bases). The V end lost 6 bases, the J end lost 4 bases, and 16 bases lay between the germline ends. This CDR3 has 15 residues. CDR1 SNHLY and CDR2 FYNNEI come from the germline V gene. The CDR3 coding sequence is TGTGCCAGCAGGACCACAGGGCTAGCTAATCAGCCCCAGCATTTT. It encodes CASRTTGLANQPQHF.

The chain joins TRBV29-1 to TRBJ2-7; tentatively, D is TRBD1 (5 bases). The CDR3 contains 13 residues. Between the trimmed V and J ends, which lost 1 base and 3 bases, there was a span of 10 bases. CDR1 is SQVTM, CDR2 ANQGSEA, per germline. In nucleotides, the CDR3 is TGCAGCGTTGAAGTCGGAGACAGCTACGAGCAGTACTTC. It is translated as CSVEVGDSYEQYF.

The chain uses TRBV12-5 and TRBJ1-1; D is perhaps TRBD1 (5 bases). Germline lookup yields CDR1 LGHNT and CDR2 FRNRAP. This CDR3 spans 15 amino acids. Trimming took off 0 bases at V and 5 bases at J, with 13 bases between the two ends. CDR3: CASGLVSGGGTEAFF. The CDR3 coding sequence is TGTGCTAGTGGTTTGGTCTCCGGGGGGGGAACTGAAGCTTTCTTT.

CDR3 loop: CASSYLVSYEQYF. The CDR3 coding sequence is TGTGCCAGCAGTTATCTAGTGTCCTACGAGCAGTACTTC. The J gene is TRBJ2-7, the V gene TRBV28, with no clear D. The V end lost 4 bases, the J end lost 1 base, and 8 bases lay between the germline ends. CDR3 length: 13 residues. CDR1 is MDHEN and CDR2 is SYDVKM in the germline V gene.

This clonotype was counted at least ten times. The chain combines TRBV19 with TRBJ1-2; no firm D call. The germline V and J ends were trimmed by 5 bases and 0 bases, with 4 bases remaining between them. The CDR3 has 12 amino acids. Germline V gene data show CDR1 as LNHDA and CDR2 as SQIVND (reference sequence). CDR3 loop: CASSGTNYGYTF. The CDR3 region has the DNA TGTGCCAGTAGTGGGACTAACTATGGCTACACCTTC.

The chain employs TRBV2 and TRBJ1-3; no reliable D call. Germline V CDR1 and CDR2: SNHLY, FYNNEI. The CDR3 sequence is 14 residues long. With 4 bases removed from V and 0 bases from J, the gap between germline ends came to 7 bases. The CDR3 reads CASSGVSSGNTIYF. CDR3 DNA: TGTGCCAGCAGTGGGGTGAGCTCTGGAAACACCATATATTTT.

The chain couples TRBV11-1 to TRBJ2-1; D is possibly TRBD1 (6 bases). The CDR3 is 16 residues long. Germline CDR1 reads SGHAT; CDR2 reads FQDESV (reference sequence). The V and J ends lost 5 bases and 1 base respectively, with 15 bases between them. The CDR3 sequence: CASSPPGTPSYNEQFF. The CDR3 nucleotides are TGTGCCAGCAGCCCACCGGGGACACCTTCCTACAATGAGCAGTTCTTC.

This clonotype appeared a few times. This chain connects TRBV5-6 to TRBJ2-1; no clear D. Between the trimmed V and J ends, which lost 0 bases and 3 bases, there was a span of 7 bases. Germline CDR1 SGHDT, CDR2 YYEEEE. The CDR3 covers 14 residues. Written as DNA, the CDR3 is TGTGCCAGCAGCTTGGGTCTTAACTACAATGAGCAGTTCTTC. Its protein product is CASSLGLNYNEQFF.

This clonotype was observed a handful of times. This chain connects TRBV7-8 to TRBJ1-1; D call uncertain. The CDR3 is 15 amino acids. Germline CDR1 reads SGHVS; CDR2 reads FQNEAQ. The V gene lost 5 bases and the J gene lost 1 base, with 14 bases spanning the gap. CDR3 residues: CASSPKFPGNTEAFF. CDR3 DNA sequence: TGTGCCAGCAGCCCAAAATTCCCCGGGAACACTGAAGCTTTCTTT.

The rearrangement joins TRBV27 to TRBJ2-1; D is possibly TRBD1 or TRBD2 (5 bases each). V lost 2 bases to trimming and J lost 7 bases, with 18 bases between them. Germline CDR1 and CDR2: MNHEY and SMNVEV (reference sequence). This CDR3 contains 16 residues. This CDR3 is CASSLNRDHTTNEQFF. Written as DNA, the CDR3 is TGTGCCAGCAGTTTAAATAGGGACCACACCACTAATGAGCAGTTCTTC.